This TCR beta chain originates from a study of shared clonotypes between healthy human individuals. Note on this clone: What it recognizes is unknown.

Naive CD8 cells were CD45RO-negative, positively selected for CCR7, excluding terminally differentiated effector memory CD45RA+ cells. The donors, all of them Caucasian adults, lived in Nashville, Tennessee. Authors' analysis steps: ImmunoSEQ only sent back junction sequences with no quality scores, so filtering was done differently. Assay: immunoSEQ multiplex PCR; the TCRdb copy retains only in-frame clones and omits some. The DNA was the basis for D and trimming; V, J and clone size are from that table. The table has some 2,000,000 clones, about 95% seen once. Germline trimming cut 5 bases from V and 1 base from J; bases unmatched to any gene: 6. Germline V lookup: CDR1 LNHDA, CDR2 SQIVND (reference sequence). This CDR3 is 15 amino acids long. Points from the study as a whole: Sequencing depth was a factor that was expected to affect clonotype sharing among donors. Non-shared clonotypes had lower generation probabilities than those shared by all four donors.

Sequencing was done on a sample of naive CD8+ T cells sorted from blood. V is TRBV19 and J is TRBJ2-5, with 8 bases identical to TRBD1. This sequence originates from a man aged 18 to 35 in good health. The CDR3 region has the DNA TGTGCCAGTAGTTTACCAGGGGGCATCCAAGAGACCCAGTACTTC. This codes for CASSLPGGIQETQYF. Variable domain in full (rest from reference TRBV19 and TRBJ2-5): DGGITQSPKYLFRKEGQNVTLSCEQNLNHDAMYWYRQDPGQGLRLIYYSQIVNDFQKGDIAEGYSVSREKKESFPLTVTSAQKNPTAFYLCASSLPGGIQETQYFGPGTRLLVL.